This record looks at one T cell receptor (beta chain) sequence and its context. The data stem from a study of blood T cell repertoires in COVID-19. Study-wide context: Spain, Italy and the United States supplied samples that represented acute and convalescent COVID-19. Sources were T cells, B-cell-depleted T cells, or PBMCs; the material itself was cDNA or gDNA.

The CDR3 has 14 residues. Germline CDR1 reads GTSNPN; CDR2 reads SVGIG (reference sequence). V was shortened by 0 bases and J by 1 base, with 6 bases between the two germline ends. Per the original methods: Using reference gene primer amplification, nucleated cell counts were estimated. This table comes from immunoSEQ multiplex PCR, and its TCRdb copy is limited to in-frame clones, with some not included. The V and J calls and the clone size are those of that table, but D and trimming were determined from the DNA. The sample has about 29,000 clones; 84% are singletons. The sample consisted of peripheral blood. The TCR originated in a man at least 80 years old with active COVID-19. This sequence joins TRBV30 and TRBJ2-2; D remains unclear. Written as DNA, the CDR3 is TGTGCCTGGAGTGTACAAAGGAACACCGGGGAGCTGTTTTTT. Translating gives CAWSVQRNTGELFF.